This T cell receptor (beta chain) was documented in a study of cytomegalovirus exposure and HLA in healthy donors. V was clipped by 0 bases and J by 6 bases, with 15 bases between them. This CDR3 has 15 residues. Germline assignment: CDR1 SGHDN and CDR2 FVKESK. Findings and limits, study-wide: Diagnosis of cytomegalovirus status made by the classifier reportedly showed high specificity and sensitivity.

Worth noting for this clone: The antigen is unknown.

Clones were read by immunoSEQ multiplex PCR, and TCRdb kept only the in-frame ones, dropping some. The table has roughly 140,000 clones, 88% seen once. The V gene is TRBV14, the J gene TRBJ2-7; tentative D call: TRBD1 (5 bases). The sequence derives from a woman aged 18-30 years in good health and CMV-seropositive. What was sequenced was PBMCs. CDR3 in amino acids: CASSQDPAGLSEQYF. As DNA, the CDR3 is TGTGCCAGCAGCCAAGACCCTGCAGGGTTAAGCGAGCAGTACTTC.